The next 3 T cell receptor beta chains were all read from a single sample in a study of cytomegalovirus exposure and HLA in healthy donors. Profiled with immunoSEQ multiplex PCR; TCRdb holds only in-frame clones, not every one. Here the sample spans around 160,000 clones, 84% being singletons. Sequencing input: PBMCs. The source of these receptors is a man aged 30 to 39 in good health and CMV-seropositive.

The DNA for the CDR3 is TGTGCCAGCAGCGAGAGACAGGTTCCGAGCGGGGCCAACGTCCTGACTTTC. Translating it yields CASSERQVPSGANVLTF. V gene TRBV9 combines with J gene TRBJ2-6; the D gene is possibly TRBD1 (6 bases). The CDR3 is 17 amino acids. The V end lost 3 bases, the J end lost 4 bases, and 17 bases lay between the germline ends. The germline gives CDR1 SGDLS, CDR2 YYNGEE.

The chain joins TRBV13 to TRBJ1-1; 8 bases fit TRBD1. The CDR3 loop spans 15 amino acids. V dropped 5 bases and J dropped 1; count of bases not matched to a gene: 6. Germline V gene lookup returns CDR1 PRHDT and CDR2 FYEKMQ (reference sequence). CDR3 nucleotides: TGTGCCAGCAGCCACCGACAGGGGAGGAACACTGAAGCTTTCTTT. Its protein product is CASSHRQGRNTEAFF. The whole variable domain, remainder taken from reference TRBV13 and TRBJ1-1, is AAGVIQSPRHLIKEKRETATLKCYPIPRHDTVYWYQQGPGQDPQFLISFYEKMQSDKGSIPDRFSAQQFSDYHSELNMSSLELGDSALYFCASSHRQGRNTEAFFGQGTRLTVV.

The chain is built from TRBV7-9 and TRBJ1-1, with D perhaps matching TRBD1 (5 bases). Per germline, CDR1 SEHNR and CDR2 FQNEAQ (reference sequence). V was cut by 1 base and J by 3 bases, with 12 bases left in between. The CDR3 covers 15 residues. CDR3 sequence: CASSLVNVGDTEAFF. The CDR3 DNA sequence: TGTGCCAGCAGCTTAGTTAACGTAGGGGACACTGAAGCTTTCTTT.